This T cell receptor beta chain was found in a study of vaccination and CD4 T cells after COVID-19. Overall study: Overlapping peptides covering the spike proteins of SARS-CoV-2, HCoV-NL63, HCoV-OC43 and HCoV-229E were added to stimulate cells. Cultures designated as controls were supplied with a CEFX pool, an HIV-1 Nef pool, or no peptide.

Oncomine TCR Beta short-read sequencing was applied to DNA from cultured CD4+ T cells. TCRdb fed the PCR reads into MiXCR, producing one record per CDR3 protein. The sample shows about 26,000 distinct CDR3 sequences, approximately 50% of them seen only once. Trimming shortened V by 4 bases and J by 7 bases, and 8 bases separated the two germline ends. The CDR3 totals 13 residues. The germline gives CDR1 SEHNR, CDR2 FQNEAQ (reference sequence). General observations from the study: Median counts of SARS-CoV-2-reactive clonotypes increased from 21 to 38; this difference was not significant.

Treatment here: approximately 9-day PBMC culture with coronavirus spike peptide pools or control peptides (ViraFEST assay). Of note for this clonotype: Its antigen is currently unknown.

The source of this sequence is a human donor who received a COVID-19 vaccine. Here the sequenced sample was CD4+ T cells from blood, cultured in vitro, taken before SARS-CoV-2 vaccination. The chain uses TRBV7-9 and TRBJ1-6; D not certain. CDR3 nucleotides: TGTGCCAGCAGCTCCGCGGCGAATTCACCCCTCCACTTT. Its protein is CASSSAANSPLHF.